This record looks at one T cell receptor (beta chain) sequence and its context. The CDR3 runs 15 residues. Germline V gene lookup returns CDR1 SGHVS and CDR2 FQNEAQ. V was trimmed by 5 bases and J by 3 bases, leaving 14 bases between them. Naive-designated CD8 cells lacked CD45RO, were positively enriched for CCR7, and omitted terminally differentiated effector memory CD45RA+ cells. Every donor, a Caucasian adult, lived in Nashville, Tennessee. Genomic DNA belonging to each subset was distributed in equal measure over several immunoSEQ plates. Some clones are missing from TCRdb's copy, which holds only in-frame ones; the method was immunoSEQ multiplex PCR. The sample lists some 630,000 clones; 90% to 97% were seen once. This record belongs to a study of shared clonotypes between healthy human individuals. Study-level background: The donors, two women and a few men, were aged 18 to 49. CD8 memory received one plate per donor, CD8 naive two, CD4 memory three and CD4 naive three.

The sequence was obtained from a woman aged 25 to 39 in good health. Sequencing was done on a sample of naive CD8+ T cells sorted from blood. This sequence joins TRBV7-8 and TRBJ1-5; no definite D call. The CDR3 here is CASSLMEGVNQPQHF. The CDR3 DNA reads TGTGCCAGCAGCCTTATGGAGGGTGTCAATCAGCCCCAGCATTTT.